The text below deals with one TCR beta chain. The antigen is not known. Sorting of unstimulated PBMCs yielded separate CD3+CD4+ and CD3+CD8+ fractions. Trimming took 0 bases from V and 8 from J, leaving 19 bases between them. The CDR3 contains 16 residues. Germline CDR1 and CDR2: LGHNA and YSLEER. The sample is drawn from a study of T cell clones after liver transplantation. On the study more broadly: Tolerant meant at least one year fully off immunosuppression without liver enzymes above twice normal.

The assay was immunoSEQ multiplex PCR, and TCRdb's table has in-frame clones only and misses some. The sample holds tens of thousands of clones, over 90% seen once. Study-level findings and limits: Rather than being deleted, graft donor-reactive T cells may have moved into the graft.

The sequence derives from a human patient who received a liver transplant. Some T cells may be the graft donor's. The gene calls are TRBV4-3 and TRBJ1-2; D not certain. The source was CD4+ T cells from blood, collected about 27 months after liver transplant. CDR3: CASSQDFQDQGLGYTF. CDR3 sequence (DNA): TGCGCCAGCAGCCAAGATTTTCAGGACCAAGGGTTGGGCTACACCTTC.